The rows below give T cell receptor beta chains drawn from one sample of a study of CD8 T cells in Susac syndrome. TCRdb used MiXCR to reprocess the immunoSEQ multiplex PCR reads, holding one entry per CDR3 protein. This sample carries approximately 100,000 distinct CDR3 sequences, roughly 94% of them seen once, and the ten largest clones take roughly 0.43%. Material: CD8+ T cells from PBMCs. These receptors all stem from a human donor with Susac syndrome. Both conserved end residues are part of each CDR3. A D gene is named only where the DNA matches it firmly. For some rows the clone size is stated as once, few or many, or as a class when expanded; others skip it.

D: NA; size: NA; J: TRBJ1-6; V: TRBV11-2; DNA: TGTGCCAGCAGCTCAATTCTGGGAGACAGTTATAATTCACCCCTCCACTTT; CDR3: CASSSILGDSYNSPLHF
D: TRBD1; size: NA; J: TRBJ1-2; V: TRBV4-3; DNA: TGCGCCAGCAGCGCGGGGGACAGGGCCTCTGGCTACACCTTC; CDR3: CASSAGDRASGYTF
D: TRBD1; size: NA; J: TRBJ2-7; V: TRBV2; DNA: TGTGCCAGCAGTGCTTCCGGGACAGGGTTCGGCGAGCAGTACTTC; CDR3: CASSASGTGFGEQYF
D: NA; size: NA; J: TRBJ1-2; V: TRBV5-6; DNA: TGTGCCAGCAGCTTGAACCTAAACTATGGCTACACCTTC; CDR3: CASSLNLNYGYTF
D: NA; size: few; J: TRBJ1-1; V: TRBV27; DNA: TGTGCCAGCAGTTTAGGGCGCGGCACTGAAGCTTTCTTT; CDR3: CASSLGRGTEAFF
D: NA; size: NA; J: TRBJ2-7; V: TRBV20-1; DNA: TGCAGTGCGCGGGGACCCATGAATGGTGTTGAGCAGTACTTC; CDR3: CSARGPMNGVEQYF
D: NA; size: NA; J: TRBJ1-2; V: TRBV13; DNA: TGTGCCAGCAGCTTATTACGGGTTCTAAGTCCTGGCTACACCTTC; CDR3: CASSLLRVLSPGYTF
D: TRBD2; size: NA; J: TRBJ2-7; V: TRBV9; DNA: TGTGCCAGCAGCCCTCGAGCGGGGGGGCCGTACGAGCAGTACTTC; CDR3: CASSPRAGGPYEQYF
D: NA; size: NA; J: TRBJ2-3; V: TRBV19; DNA: TGTGCCAGTAGTAGTAGTAGTGCAGATACGCAGTATTTT; CDR3: CASSSSSADTQYF
D: NA; size: NA; J: TRBJ2-7; V: TRBV7-8; DNA: TGTGCCAGCAGTAAGAAATTAGGGGGGCCCACCTACGAGCAGTACTTC; CDR3: CASSKKLGGPTYEQYF
D: NA; size: NA; J: TRBJ1-5; V: TRBV20-1; DNA: TGCAGTGCTCTTAAAAGGGGGTATAGCAATCAGCCCCAGCATTTT; CDR3: CSALKRGYSNQPQHF
D: NA; size: few; J: TRBJ1-2; V: TRBV5-8; DNA: TGTGCCAGCAGCTTGGATGGCTACACCTTC; CDR3: CASSLDGYTF
D: NA; size: NA; J: TRBJ2-1; V: TRBV4-3; DNA: TGCGCCAGCAGCCAAGATCCCGGGGGGCGTGAGCAGTTCTTC; CDR3: CASSQDPGGREQFF
D: NA; size: NA; J: TRBJ1-3; V: TRBV10-2; DNA: TGCGCCAGCAGTGAGGGAAACACCATATATTTT; CDR3: CASSEGNTIYF
D: NA; size: NA; J: TRBJ1-1; V: TRBV7-6; DNA: TGTGCCAGCAGCTTAGGGGCTGGGAGCACTGAAGCTTTCTTT; CDR3: CASSLGAGSTEAFF
D: TRBD1; size: NA; J: TRBJ2-7; V: TRBV4-3; DNA: TGCGCCAGCAGCCAGGGGACAGGACGCTCCTACGAGCAGTACTTC; CDR3: CASSQGTGRSYEQYF
D: NA; size: NA; J: TRBJ1-1; V: TRBV6-5; DNA: TGTGCCAGCTATCCAAGTGGGACTGAAGCTTTCTTT; CDR3: CASYPSGTEAFF
D: NA; size: NA; J: TRBJ2-1; V: TRBV7-3; DNA: TGTGCCAGCAGCCTCCGAGTCTACAATGAGCAGTTCTTC; CDR3: CASSLRVYNEQFF
D: NA; size: NA; J: TRBJ2-7; V: TRBV27; DNA: TGTGCCAGCAGAACGGGTTCCGAGCAGTACTTC; CDR3: CASRTGSEQYF
D: TRBD1; size: NA; J: TRBJ1-2; V: TRBV4-3; DNA: TGCGCCAGCAGCCGTGGGACAGCTGCCTATGGCTACACCTTC; CDR3: CASSRGTAAYGYTF
D: NA; size: NA; J: TRBJ1-1; V: TRBV9; DNA: TGTGCCAGCAGCGTAGCACCGTACACCGACACTGAAGCTTTCTTT; CDR3: CASSVAPYTDTEAFF
D: NA; size: NA; J: TRBJ1-1; V: TRBV7-9; DNA: TGTGCCAGCAGCAAAGGCGGCCAGCTGGACACTGAAGCTTTCTTT; CDR3: CASSKGGQLDTEAFF
D: NA; size: NA; J: TRBJ1-5; V: TRBV25-1; DNA: TGTGCCAGCAGTGAACTTCGGACGAATCAGCCCCAGCATTTT; CDR3: CASSELRTNQPQHF
D: TRBD1; size: NA; J: TRBJ2-5; V: TRBV20-1; DNA: TGCAGTGCTGGTACCGGGACAGGGGAAGAGACCCAGTACTTC; CDR3: CSAGTGTGEETQYF
D: NA; size: NA; J: TRBJ2-1; V: TRBV18; DNA: TGTGCCAGCTCACCGGCCTTCCCTGAGCAGTTCTTC; CDR3: CASSPAFPEQFF
D: NA; size: NA; J: TRBJ1-5; V: TRBV15; DNA: TGTGCCACCAGCCCACGAATACAGGGAGGGGGTCAGCCCCAGCATTTT; CDR3: CATSPRIQGGGQPQHF
D: NA; size: NA; J: TRBJ2-5; V: TRBV20-1; DNA: TGCAGTGCTAGAACGGAGACCCAGTACTTC; CDR3: CSARTETQYF
D: NA; size: NA; J: TRBJ1-2; V: TRBV29-1; DNA: TGCAGCGTTTTGGAGGCGAGTGAAGCTAACTATGGCTACACCTTC; CDR3: CSVLEASEANYGYTF
D: NA; size: NA; J: TRBJ2-7; V: TRBV12-3/TRBV12-4; DNA: TGTGCCAGCAGCCCCGGGACTCTCGAGCAGTACTTC; CDR3: CASSPGTLEQYF
D: NA; size: once; J: TRBJ2-5; V: TRBV18; DNA: TGTGCCAGCTCATTGGGGAAGGATGGGCAAGAGACCCAGTACTTC; CDR3: CASSLGKDGQETQYF
D: NA; size: NA; J: TRBJ2-3; V: TRBV7-9; DNA: TGTGCCAGCAGCGACAAATTCCTCACAGATACGCAGTATTTT; CDR3: CASSDKFLTDTQYF
D: NA; size: NA; J: TRBJ1-1; V: TRBV7-8; DNA: TGTGCCAGCAGCTTACGAGGGGCGAACACTGAAGCTTTCTTT; CDR3: CASSLRGANTEAFF
D: TRBD2; size: NA; J: TRBJ2-3; V: TRBV20-1; DNA: TGCAGTGCGGGGAGCGGGGGAAGCACAGATACGCAGTATTTT; CDR3: CSAGSGGSTDTQYF
D: TRBD1; size: NA; J: TRBJ1-2; V: TRBV2; DNA: TGTGCCAGCAGAACCGGGACAGGGAGGAGCTATGGCTACACCTTC; CDR3: CASRTGTGRSYGYTF
D: TRBD2; size: NA; J: TRBJ2-1; V: TRBV20-1; DNA: TGCAGTGCTAGGAGTCTAGCGGCATCGGAGCAGTTCTTC; CDR3: CSARSLAASEQFF
D: NA; size: NA; J: TRBJ2-3; V: TRBV12-3/TRBV12-4; DNA: TGTGCCAACGGGGAAGGGGTTCTTAGCACAGATACGCAGTATTTT; CDR3: CANGEGVLSTDTQYF
D: TRBD2; size: NA; J: TRBJ2-3; V: TRBV3-1; DNA: TGTGCCAGCACCCCTCTAGCGGGGGGGCCAGATACGCAGTATTTT; CDR3: CASTPLAGGPDTQYF
D: NA; size: NA; J: TRBJ1-4; V: TRBV6-5; DNA: TGTGCCAGCAGTTACTCGATATCTGGGGGTAATGAAAAACTGTTTTTT; CDR3: CASSYSISGGNEKLFF
D: TRBD2; size: NA; J: TRBJ2-5; V: TRBV14; DNA: TGTGCCAGCAGCCTCGGACTAGCGGGGGCCAGAGAGACCCAGTACTTC; CDR3: CASSLGLAGARETQYF
D: NA; size: NA; J: TRBJ2-1; V: TRBV9; DNA: TGTGCCAGCAGCGAGGGCAGCCCTCTTGAGCAGTTCTTC; CDR3: CASSEGSPLEQFF
D: TRBD1; size: NA; J: TRBJ2-1; V: TRBV7-3; DNA: TGTGCCAGCAGCTCCGTCCAGGGGGACAATGAGCAGTTCTTC; CDR3: CASSSVQGDNEQFF
D: NA; size: once; J: TRBJ2-1; V: TRBV7-9; DNA: TGTGCCAGCAGCTTAGATGAGCAGTTCTTC; CDR3: CASSLDEQFF
D: NA; size: NA; J: TRBJ1-5; V: TRBV4-3; DNA: TGCGCCAGCAGCCAAGCCCGCAATCAGCCCCAGCATTTT; CDR3: CASSQARNQPQHF
D: NA; size: NA; J: TRBJ2-7; V: TRBV15; DNA: TGTGCCACCAGCGTAGGGGCAGACTACGAGCAGTACTTC; CDR3: CATSVGADYEQYF
D: NA; size: NA; J: TRBJ2-2; V: TRBV6-5; DNA: TGTGCCAGCAGTTACTCGATTGGGGAGCTGTTTTTT; CDR3: CASSYSIGELFF
D: NA; size: NA; J: TRBJ2-5; V: TRBV20-1; DNA: TGCAGTGCCACCAACATAGCAGCCCCAACTGAGACCCAGTACTTC; CDR3: CSATNIAAPTETQYF
D: TRBD1; size: NA; J: TRBJ1-6; V: TRBV29-1; DNA: TGCAGCGTTCCCGGACAGGAGAGGCCCTCACCCCTCCACTTT; CDR3: CSVPGQERPSPLHF
D: NA; size: NA; J: TRBJ1-5; V: TRBV29-1; DNA: TGCAGCGTTGCCAGGGACAATCAGCCCCAGCATTTT; CDR3: CSVARDNQPQHF
D: NA; size: NA; J: TRBJ1-2; V: TRBV25-1; DNA: TGTGCCAGCAGTGGGGGGTGGGACTATGGCTACACCTTC; CDR3: CASSGGWDYGYTF
D: NA; size: NA; J: TRBJ1-2; V: TRBV27; DNA: TGTGCCAGCAGCAAGGCTCGGACACTTGATGGCTACACCTTC; CDR3: CASSKARTLDGYTF
D: TRBD2; size: NA; J: TRBJ2-1; V: TRBV29-1; DNA: TGCAGCGTGCCCGGACTAGCGGGGGATGAGCAGTTCTTC; CDR3: CSVPGLAGDEQFF
D: NA; size: NA; J: TRBJ1-1; V: TRBV6-2/TRBV6-3; DNA: TGTGCCAGCGGACACAGTGGGCTTGAAGCTTTCTTT; CDR3: CASGHSGLEAFF
D: NA; size: NA; J: TRBJ2-5; V: TRBV12-3/TRBV12-4; DNA: TGTGCCAGCAGTTTTAGGGACCCGGAGACCCAGTACTTC; CDR3: CASSFRDPETQYF
D: NA; size: NA; J: TRBJ1-1; V: TRBV7-9; DNA: TGTGCCAGCAGCTCAGAAGGAACTGAAGCTTTCTTT; CDR3: CASSSEGTEAFF
D: NA; size: NA; J: TRBJ1-4; V: TRBV19; DNA: TGTGCCACAAAACCGGGGGCAGCAACTAATGAAAAACTGTTTTTT; CDR3: CATKPGAATNEKLFF
D: NA; size: NA; J: TRBJ1-2; V: TRBV9; DNA: TGTGCCAGCAGCGTATTGTACAAACCCTATGGCTACACCTTC; CDR3: CASSVLYKPYGYTF
D: NA; size: NA; J: TRBJ2-5; V: TRBV10-3; DNA: TGTGCCATCAGTGAGTCGAGTCCGGAGACCCAGTACTTC; CDR3: CAISESSPETQYF
D: NA; size: NA; J: TRBJ2-7; V: TRBV19; DNA: TGTGCCAGTAACAACCGGGACACCTCCTACGAGCAGTACTTC; CDR3: CASNNRDTSYEQYF
D: NA; size: NA; J: TRBJ1-1; V: TRBV4-1; DNA: TGCGCCAGCAGCCGGATGGACAACACTGAAGCTTTCTTT; CDR3: CASSRMDNTEAFF
D: NA; size: NA; J: TRBJ2-3; V: TRBV5-1; DNA: TGCGCCAGCAGCTTTGGGGGATCCAGCACAGATACGCAGTATTTT; CDR3: CASSFGGSSTDTQYF